This T cell receptor (beta chain) was found in a study of blood T cell repertoires in COVID-19. Study-wide background: COVID-19 samples collected from the United States, Italy and Spain covered acute and convalescent phases.

This CDR3 is 13 amino acids long. Germline lookup yields CDR1 MNHNS and CDR2 SASEGT. Trimming removed 3 bases from V and 4 bases from J, with 9 bases in between. Original processing notes: Nucleated cell number was recorded as an estimate derived from reference gene primer amplification. The protocol was immunoSEQ multiplex PCR, while the TCRdb copy is restricted to in-frame clones and leaves out a portion. V and J calls and clone size come straight from that table; D and trimming were deduced from the DNA. The sample carries roughly 50,000 clones, roughly nine tenths recorded once. Sequenced material: peripheral blood. The sequence derives from a woman aged 40 to 50 with active COVID-19. This sequence joins TRBV6-1 and TRBJ1-1, with D unclear. In DNA, the CDR3 is TGTGCCAGCAGTGAGAGGCGAGTCACTGAAGCTTTCTTT. Amino acids: CASSERRVTEAFF.